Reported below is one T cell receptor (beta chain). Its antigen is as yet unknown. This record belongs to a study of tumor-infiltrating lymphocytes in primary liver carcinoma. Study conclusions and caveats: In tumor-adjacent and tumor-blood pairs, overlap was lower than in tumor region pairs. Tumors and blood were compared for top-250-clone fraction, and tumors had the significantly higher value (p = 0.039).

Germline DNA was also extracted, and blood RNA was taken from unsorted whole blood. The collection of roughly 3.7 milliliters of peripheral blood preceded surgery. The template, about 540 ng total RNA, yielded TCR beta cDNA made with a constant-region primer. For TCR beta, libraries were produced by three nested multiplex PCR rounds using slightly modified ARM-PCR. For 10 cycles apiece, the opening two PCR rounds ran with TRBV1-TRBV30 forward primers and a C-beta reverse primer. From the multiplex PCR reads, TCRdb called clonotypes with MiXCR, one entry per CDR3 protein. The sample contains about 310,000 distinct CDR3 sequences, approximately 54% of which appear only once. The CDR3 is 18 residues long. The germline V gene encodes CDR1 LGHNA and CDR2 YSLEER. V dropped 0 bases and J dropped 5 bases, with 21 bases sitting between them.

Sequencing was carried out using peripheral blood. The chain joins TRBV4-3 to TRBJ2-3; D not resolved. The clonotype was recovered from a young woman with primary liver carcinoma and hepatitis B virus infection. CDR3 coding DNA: TGCGCCAGCAGCCAAGAGCTAGGGTCTCCCAGGTGGAGAGATACGCAGTATTTT. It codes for CASSQELGSPRWRDTQYF.